The T cell receptor beta chain under discussion was sequenced for a study of T cell responses to AZD1222 COVID-19 vaccine. Study as a whole: Second doses that came at about 4 or about 12 weeks were put together.

Remarks on this clone: Its antigen is unknown.

Study-wide results and limits: Close to half of all spike-specific TCRs reportedly target regions of the variants that are unmutated.

The CDR3 spans 13 residues. Germline V gene sequence: CDR1 MDHEN, CDR2 SYDVKM. Losses at the gene ends were 2 bases for V and 3 bases for J; bases not matched to a gene: 1. Here immunoSEQ multiplex PCR was the method, and the copy in TCRdb shows in-frame clones only, minus some. The sample carries under 150,000 clones, roughly 93% recorded once. V gene TRBV28 combines with J gene TRBJ2-7, with TRBD1 matching 7 bases. This specimen was peripheral blood, taken on day 0 of AZD1222 vaccination. The sequence derives from an adult in good health. Here the CDR3 reads CASSLGTDYEQYF. The CDR3 DNA reads TGTGCCAGCAGTTTAGGGACAGACTACGAGCAGTACTTC.